Below are 2 T cell receptor beta chains sequenced from a single sample in a study of cytomegalovirus exposure and HLA in healthy donors. Primers included in the PCR were 60 Vbeta and 13 Jbeta primers. Assay used: immunoSEQ multiplex PCR; TCRdb lists only in-frame clones, some missing. Here the sample spans over 200,000 clones, under 80% being singletons. Sample: PBMCs. The origin of the receptors is a woman aged 30 to 39 in good health and CMV-seronegative.

A word on this clone: Germline is not matched at one junction end, which may reflect a read error. The chain uses TRBV6-5 and TRBJ2-2; tentatively, D is TRBD2 (5 bases). Germline values: CDR1 MNHEY, CDR2 SVGAGI. CDR3 length: 12 amino acids. Here the CDR3 DNA reads TGTGCCAGCAGTTTGGAGGACGGGGAGCTGCTTTTT. Protein product: CASSLEDGELLF.

V and J are TRBV6-1 and TRBJ1-2, with 9 bases that match TRBD1. CDR1 and CDR2 from the germline V gene are MNHNS and SASEGT. This CDR3 region has 13 residues. J lost 5 bases, V lost 7 bases, and 5 bases had no gene match. The CDR3 DNA reads TGTGCCAGCACCCCCGGGACAGGGTATGGCTACACCTTC. It translates to CASTPGTGYGYTF.